One and the same sample provided the 6 T cell receptor beta chains below, sequenced in a study of cytomegalovirus exposure and HLA in healthy donors. Vbeta (60) and Jbeta (13) primers were used in the PCR. Assay: immunoSEQ multiplex PCR; the TCRdb copy retains only in-frame clones and omits some. The sample holds 150,000 to 200,000 clones; about 73% are singletons and the top ten take less than 15%. The material sequenced was PBMCs. These receptors all come from a woman aged 45-65 years in good health and CMV-seropositive.

This chain uses TRBV9 with TRBJ2-1; 10 bases line up with TRBD2. With 4 bases clipped from V and 3 bases from J, the junction kept 4 bases outside the gene matches. CDR1 and CDR2 from the germline V gene are SGDLS and YYNGEE. This CDR3 region has 15 residues. The CDR3 protein is CASSPSGGVYNEQFF. As DNA, the CDR3 is TGTGCCAGCAGCCCGAGCGGGGGGGTCTACAATGAGCAGTTCTTC.

The chain employs TRBV10-3 and TRBJ1-1; D remains unclear. The CDR3 totals 13 residues. V was clipped by 2 bases and J by 2 bases, with 6 bases between them. CDR1 and CDR2 from the germline V gene are ENHRY and SYGVKD. The CDR3 spells CAISEQVNTEAFF. As DNA, the CDR3 is TGTGCCATCAGTGAGCAGGTAAACACTGAAGCTTTCTTT.

V gene TRBV9 combines with J gene TRBJ2-1; 11 bases are a match to TRBD2. This CDR3 is 15 amino acids long. Germline trimming cut 0 bases from V and 10 bases from J; bases unmatched to any gene: 6. CDR1 is SGDLS, CDR2 YYNGEE, per germline. CDR3 loop: CASSVGLAGTGEQFF. In nucleotides, the CDR3 is TGTGCCAGCAGCGTAGGACTAGCGGGGACGGGGGAGCAGTTCTTC.

CDR3 sequence reads: CSARDWRYTF. The CDR3 DNA reads TGCAGTGCTAGAGATTGGCGCTACACCTTC. The V and J genes are TRBV20-1 and TRBJ1-2; D gene ambiguous. V gave up 0 bases and J gave up 9 bases, with 5 bases separating them. This CDR3 is 10 amino acids long. Germline V gene data show CDR1 as DFQATT and CDR2 as SNEGSKA (reference sequence).

In the case of this clone: Additional DNA sequences in this sample encode the identical CDR3. CDR3 bases: TGTGCCAGCATCCTTGGGGACAGCTACTCCTATGGCTACACCTTC. It translates to CASILGDSYSYGYTF. This chain uses TRBV6-1 with TRBJ1-2; 7 bases line up with TRBD1. This CDR3 contains 15 residues. J was trimmed by 4 bases and V by 7 bases; bases with no gene match: 12. Germline V gene lookup returns CDR1 MNHNS and CDR2 SASEGT.

V usage is TRBV12-2 and J usage is TRBJ1-2; TRBD1, as called in the table, went unchecked against the DNA. TRBV12-2 is recorded as a pseudogene. The CDR3 is 13 residues long. In DNA, the CDR3 is TGTGCAAGTCGCCTCGGACAGGCCTGGGTCTACACCTTC. Encoded protein: CASRLGQAWVYTF.